The clone carrying this T cell receptor (beta chain) was seen ten or more times. Its cognate antigen is unknown. These data are taken from a study of shared clonotypes between healthy human individuals. In the study overall: CD4 naive and memory got three plates each, CD8 naive two, CD8 memory one. Study-wide results and caveats: Non-shared clonotypes had lower generation probabilities than those shared by all four donors.

Between the trimmed V and J ends, which lost 5 bases and 3 bases, there was a span of 8 bases. The germline V gene encodes CDR1 SGHAT and CDR2 FQNNGV. The CDR3 covers 12 residues. Naive CD8 cells were CD45RO-negative, positively selected for CCR7, excluding terminally differentiated effector memory CD45RA+ cells. Assay execution took place at the deep level. Profiled with immunoSEQ multiplex PCR; TCRdb holds only in-frame clones, not every one. Of about 680,000 clones listed, just over 90% are singletons. This clonotype was sampled from a man aged 30 to 39 in good health. The specimen was naive CD8+ T cells sorted from blood. This sequence joins TRBV11-2 and TRBJ2-7; no definite D call. CDR3 sequence: CASSPVNYEQYF. CDR3 sequence (DNA): TGTGCCAGCAGCCCAGTGAACTACGAGCAGTACTTC.